Detailed here is one T cell receptor (beta chain). V was trimmed by 5 bases and J by 0 bases, leaving 23 bases between them. Germline lookup yields CDR1 SGHTA and CDR2 FQGNSA. This CDR3 contains 18 residues. The data are from a study of blood T cells in healthy people across ages. The use of a sample-barcoded 5' primer and a J-beta primer mix characterized a second PCR of roughly 6 to 11 cycles. MiXCR was run by TCRdb on the 5' RACE reads, yielding one entry per CDR3 protein. The sample has roughly 1,500,000 distinct CDR3 sequences, approximately 40% seen once. The chain combines TRBV7-2 with TRBJ2-7; tentatively, D is TRBD1 (5 bases). The sequenced sample was blood. The source is a woman between 18 and 29 years old in good health. The CDR3 nucleotides are TGTGCCAGCAGCCCTATCCGCACAGGTTCCCCCCGCTCCTACGAGCAGTACTTC. It translates to CASSPIRTGSPRSYEQYF.